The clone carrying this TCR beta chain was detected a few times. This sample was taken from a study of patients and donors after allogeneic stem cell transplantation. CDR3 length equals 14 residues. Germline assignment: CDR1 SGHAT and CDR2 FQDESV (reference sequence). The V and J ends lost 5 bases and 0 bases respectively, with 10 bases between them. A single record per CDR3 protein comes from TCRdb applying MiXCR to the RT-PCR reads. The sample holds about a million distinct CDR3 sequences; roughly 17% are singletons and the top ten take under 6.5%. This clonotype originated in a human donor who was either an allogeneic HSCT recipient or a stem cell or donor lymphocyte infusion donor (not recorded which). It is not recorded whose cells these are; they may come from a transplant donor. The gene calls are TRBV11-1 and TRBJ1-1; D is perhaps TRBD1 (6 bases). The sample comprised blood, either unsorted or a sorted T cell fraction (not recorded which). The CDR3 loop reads CASSVWTVNTEAFF. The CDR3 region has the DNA TGTGCCAGCAGCGTCTGGACAGTGAACACTGAAGCTTTCTTT.